This TCR beta chain was observed in a study of blood T cell repertoires in COVID-19. Across the study: Acute-phase and convalescent COVID-19 samples originated in the United States, Italy and Spain. Nucleic acid was either cDNA or gDNA, and it came from T cells, B-cell-depleted T cells, or PBMCs.

Original methodology: Nucleated cell counts were estimated from reference gene primer amplification. Produced via immunoSEQ multiplex PCR; TCRdb's table is partial and in-frame only. V, J and clone size are taken as reported in that table, and D and trimming were inferred from the DNA itself. In the table there are 150,000 to 170,000 clones, around 83% of which are singletons. V trimming: 0 bases; J trimming: 6 bases; junction bases outside the gene matches: 12. The CDR3 extends over 17 amino acids. Germline V lookup: CDR1 SGDLS, CDR2 YYNGEE. This sequence was found in a woman aged 55-70 years with acute or convalescent COVID-19. The chain couples TRBV9 to TRBJ2-1; 7 bases map to TRBD1. Sequenced input: peripheral blood. CDR3 in amino acids: CASSVDPHRQGSNEQFF. In DNA form, the CDR3 reads TGTGCCAGCAGCGTAGATCCCCACCGACAGGGCTCCAATGAGCAGTTCTTC. Using reference TRBV9 and TRBJ2-1 for the parts outside the CDR3, the full variable domain is DSGVTQTPKHLITATGQRVTLRCSPRSGDLSVYWYQQSLDQGLQFLIQYYNGEERAKGNILERFSAQQFPDLHSELNLSSLELGDSALYFCASSVDPHRQGSNEQFFGPGTRLTVL.